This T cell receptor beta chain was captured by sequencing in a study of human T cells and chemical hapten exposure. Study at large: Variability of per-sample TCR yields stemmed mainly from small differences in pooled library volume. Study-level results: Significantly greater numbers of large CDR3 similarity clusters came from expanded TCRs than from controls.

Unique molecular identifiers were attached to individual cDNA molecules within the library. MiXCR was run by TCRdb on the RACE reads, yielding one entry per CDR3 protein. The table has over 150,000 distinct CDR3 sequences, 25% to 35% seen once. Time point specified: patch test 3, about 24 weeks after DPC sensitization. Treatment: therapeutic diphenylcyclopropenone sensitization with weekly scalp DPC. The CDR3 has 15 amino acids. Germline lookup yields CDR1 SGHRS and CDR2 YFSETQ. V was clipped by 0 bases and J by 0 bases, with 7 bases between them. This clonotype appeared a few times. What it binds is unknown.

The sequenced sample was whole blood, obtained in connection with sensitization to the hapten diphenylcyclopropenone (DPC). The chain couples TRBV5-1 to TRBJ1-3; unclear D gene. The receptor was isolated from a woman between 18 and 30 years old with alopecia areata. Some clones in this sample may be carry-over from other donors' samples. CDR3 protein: CASSLVASSGNTIYF. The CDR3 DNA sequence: TGCGCCAGCAGCTTGGTTGCGAGCTCTGGAAACACCATATATTTT. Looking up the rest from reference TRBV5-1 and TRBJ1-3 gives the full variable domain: KAGVTQTPRYLIKTRGQQVTLSCSPISGHRSVSWYQQTPGQGLQFLFEYFSETQRNKGNFPGRFSGRQFSNSRSEMNVSTLELGDSALYLCASSLVASSGNTIYFGEGSWLTVV.